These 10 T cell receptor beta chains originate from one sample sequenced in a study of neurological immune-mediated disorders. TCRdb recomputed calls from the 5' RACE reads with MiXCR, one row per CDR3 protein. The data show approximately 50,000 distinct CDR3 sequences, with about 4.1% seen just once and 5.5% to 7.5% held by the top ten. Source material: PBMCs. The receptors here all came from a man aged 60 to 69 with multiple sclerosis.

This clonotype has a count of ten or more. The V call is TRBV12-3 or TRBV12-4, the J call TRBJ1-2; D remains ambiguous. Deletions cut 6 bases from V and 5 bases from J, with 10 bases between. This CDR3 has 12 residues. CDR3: CASSTLEYGYTF. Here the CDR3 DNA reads TGTGCCAGCAGCACTTTGGAGTATGGCTACACCTTC.

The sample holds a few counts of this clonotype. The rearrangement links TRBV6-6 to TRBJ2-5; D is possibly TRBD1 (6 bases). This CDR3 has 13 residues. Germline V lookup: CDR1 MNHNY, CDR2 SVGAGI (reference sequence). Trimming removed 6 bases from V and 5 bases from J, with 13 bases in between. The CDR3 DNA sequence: TGTGCCAGCAGCTCCACAGGGTGGGAGACCCAGTACTTC. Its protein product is CASSSTGWETQYF.

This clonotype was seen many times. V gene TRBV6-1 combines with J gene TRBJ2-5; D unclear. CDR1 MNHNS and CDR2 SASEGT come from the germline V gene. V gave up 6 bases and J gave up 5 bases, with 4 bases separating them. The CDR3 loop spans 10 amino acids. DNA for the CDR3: TGTGCCAGCAGCTGGGAGACCCAGTACTTC. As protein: CASSWETQYF.

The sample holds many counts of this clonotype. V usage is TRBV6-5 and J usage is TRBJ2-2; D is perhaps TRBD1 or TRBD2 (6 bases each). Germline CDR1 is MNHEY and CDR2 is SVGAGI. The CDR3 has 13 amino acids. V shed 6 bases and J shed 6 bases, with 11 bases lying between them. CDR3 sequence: CASRRGGPGELFF. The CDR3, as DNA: TGTGCCAGCAGAAGAGGGGGGCCCGGGGAGCTGTTTTTT.

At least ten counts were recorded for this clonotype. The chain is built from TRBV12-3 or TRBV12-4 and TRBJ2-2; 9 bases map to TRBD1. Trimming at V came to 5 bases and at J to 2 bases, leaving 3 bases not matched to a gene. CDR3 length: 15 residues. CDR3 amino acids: CASSPTGGNTGELFF. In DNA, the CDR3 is TGTGCCAGCAGTCCTACAGGGGGCAACACCGGGGAGCTGTTTTTT.

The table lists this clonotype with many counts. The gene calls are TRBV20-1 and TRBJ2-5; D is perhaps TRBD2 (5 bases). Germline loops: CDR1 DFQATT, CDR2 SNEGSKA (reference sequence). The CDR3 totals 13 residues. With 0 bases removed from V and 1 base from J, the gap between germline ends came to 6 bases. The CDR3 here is CSARDRGQETQYF. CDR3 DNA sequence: TGCAGTGCTAGAGACCGGGGCCAAGAGACCCAGTACTTC.

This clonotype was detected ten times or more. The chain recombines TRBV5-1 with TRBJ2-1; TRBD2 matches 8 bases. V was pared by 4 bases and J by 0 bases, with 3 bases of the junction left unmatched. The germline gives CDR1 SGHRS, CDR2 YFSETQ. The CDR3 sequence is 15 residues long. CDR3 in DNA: TGCGCCAGCAGCGGCGGGGGGTCCTCCTACAATGAGCAGTTCTTC. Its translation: CASSGGGSSYNEQFF.

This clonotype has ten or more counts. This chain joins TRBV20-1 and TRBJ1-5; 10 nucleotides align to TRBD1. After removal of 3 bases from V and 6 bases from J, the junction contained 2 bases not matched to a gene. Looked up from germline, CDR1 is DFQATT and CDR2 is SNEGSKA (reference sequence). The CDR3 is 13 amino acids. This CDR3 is CSARDRGTQPQHF. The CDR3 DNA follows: TGCAGTGCTAGGGACAGGGGGACTCAGCCCCAGCATTTT.

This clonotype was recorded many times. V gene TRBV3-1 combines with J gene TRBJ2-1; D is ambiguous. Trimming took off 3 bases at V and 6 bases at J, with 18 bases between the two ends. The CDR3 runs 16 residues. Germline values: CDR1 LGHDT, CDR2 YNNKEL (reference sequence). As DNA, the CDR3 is TGTGCCAGCAGCCAGAGCGCGGATGGATTCGGCAATGAGCAGTTCTTC. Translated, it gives CASSQSADGFGNEQFF.

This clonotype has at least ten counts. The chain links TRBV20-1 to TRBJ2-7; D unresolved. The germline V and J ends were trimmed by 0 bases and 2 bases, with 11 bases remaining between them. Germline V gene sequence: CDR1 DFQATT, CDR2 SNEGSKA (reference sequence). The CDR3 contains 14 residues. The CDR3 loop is CSARDLERTYEQYF. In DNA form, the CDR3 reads TGCAGTGCTAGAGATCTAGAGCGAACCTACGAGCAGTACTTC.